These 11 T cell receptor beta chains share one sample of origin, sequenced in a study of CD8 T cells in Susac syndrome. It was with random hexamers that about 0.45 to 1 ug RNA was reverse transcribed. TCRdb reanalysed the immunoSEQ multiplex PCR reads using MiXCR and keeps one entry per CDR3 protein. The data hold about 250,000 distinct CDR3 sequences, with just over 90% observed a single time. Sequencing used CD4+ T cells from PBMCs. The receptors were gathered from a human donor with multiple sclerosis.

The J gene is TRBJ2-2, the V gene TRBV20-1; weak D call: TRBD1 (6 bases). V was cut by 5 bases and J by 3 bases, with 10 bases left in between. Germline V gives CDR1 DFQATT, CDR2 SNEGSKA (reference sequence). The CDR3 runs to 13 residues. CDR3 residues: CSAGGLYTGELFF. The CDR3 coding sequence is TGCAGTGCTGGGGGCCTCTACACCGGGGAGCTGTTTTTT.

J is TRBJ2-2 and V is TRBV5-1; 9 bases are shared with TRBD1. V was pared by 5 bases and J by 7 bases, with 9 bases of the junction left unmatched. Germline CDR1 and CDR2: SGHRS and YFSETQ. CDR3 length: 15 residues. The CDR3 coding sequence is TGCGCCAGCAGTATCGAACAGGGGGCCGTCGGGGAGCTGTTTTTT. It translates to CASSIEQGAVGELFF. Drawing the rest from reference TRBV5-1 and TRBJ2-2, the complete variable domain is KAGVTQTPRYLIKTRGQQVTLSCSPISGHRSVSWYQQTPGQGLQFLFEYFSETQRNKGNFPGRFSGRQFSNSRSEMNVSTLELGDSALYLCASSIEQGAVGELFFGEGSRLTVL.

This clonotype has a handful of counts. The chain recombines TRBV6-5 with TRBJ1-6; tentative D call: TRBD1 (6 bases). Germline CDR1 MNHEY, CDR2 SVGAGI. V lost 7 bases, J lost 6 bases, and 19 bases lay in between. This CDR3 is built from 16 residues. The DNA of the CDR3 is TGTGCCAGCATTAAAACTGGGGGGGCAGCTAATTCACCCCTCCACTTT. It encodes CASIKTGGAANSPLHF.

CDR3 amino acids: CATSRLTGANEQFF. CDR3 bases: TGTGCCACCAGCAGGTTGACAGGGGCGAATGAGCAGTTCTTC. This sequence joins TRBV15 and TRBJ2-1, with 8 bases lining up with TRBD1. V was pared by 3 bases and J by 7 bases, with 5 bases of the junction left unmatched. Germline V gene data show CDR1 as LNHNV and CDR2 as YYDKDF (reference sequence). The CDR3 covers 14 residues.

This clonotype was detected once. The rearrangement links TRBV7-6 to TRBJ2-2; no reliable D call. Trimming removed 2 bases from V and 3 bases from J, with 10 bases in between. The CDR3 loop spans 15 amino acids. The germline gives CDR1 SGHVS, CDR2 FNYEAQ. CDR3 protein: CASSLLGMDTGELFF. CDR3 DNA: TGTGCCAGCAGCTTACTAGGGATGGACACCGGGGAGCTGTTTTTT.

The chain is built from TRBV6-1 and TRBJ2-7; D assignment may be TRBD1 or TRBD2 (5 bases each). Germline CDR1 reads MNHNS; CDR2 reads SASEGT. CDR3 size: 12 residues. V was clipped by 5 bases and J by 6 bases, with 11 bases between them. This CDR3 is CASSRGAGEQYF. The DNA for the CDR3 is TGTGCCAGCAGTCGAGGGGCGGGCGAGCAGTACTTC.

In this sample, this clonotype turned up once. The V call is TRBV7-3, the J call TRBJ2-3; D not certain. This CDR3 spans 16 amino acids. V lost 2 bases and J lost 4, with 16 bases in between. From germline, CDR1 is SGHTA and CDR2 FQGTGA. CDR3 residues: CASSLGRAPIADTQYF. The CDR3 coding sequence is TGTGCCAGCAGCTTAGGCCGGGCCCCAATAGCAGATACGCAGTATTTT.

The chain employs TRBV9 and TRBJ2-1; TRBD1 matches 8 bases. The V gene's germline CDR1 is SGDLS and CDR2 YYNGEE. The J segment lost 8 bases and the V segment lost 0 bases, leaving 7 bases of the junction unmatched. CDR3 length equals 15 residues. CDR3 residues: CASSVVGQGGDEQFF. The CDR3 nucleotides are TGTGCCAGCAGCGTAGTCGGACAGGGTGGGGATGAGCAGTTCTTC. The full variable domain, completed using reference TRBV9 and TRBJ2-1, is DSGVTQTPKHLITATGQRVTLRCSPRSGDLSVYWYQQSLDQGLQFLIQYYNGEERAKGNILERFSAQQFPDLHSELNLSSLELGDSALYFCASSVVGQGGDEQFFGPGTRLTVL.

This chain joins TRBV2 and TRBJ1-1, with 8 positions matching TRBD1. Germline-derived CDR1 and CDR2 are SNHLY and FYNNEI. J lost 4 bases, V lost 8 bases, and 9 bases had no gene match. The CDR3 contains 14 residues. CDR3 bases: TGTGCCAGCGGCCGAGGGACAGGTGGCACTGAAGCTTTCTTT. Protein sequence: CASGRGTGGTEAFF. Looking up the rest from reference TRBV2 and TRBJ1-1 gives the full variable domain: EPEVTQTPSHQVTQMGQEVILRCVPISNHLYFYWYRQILGQKVEFLVSFYNNEISEKSEIFDDQFSVERPDGSNFTLKIRSTKLEDSAMYFCASGRGTGGTEAFFGQGTRLTVV.

The rearrangement uses TRBV29-1 and TRBJ1-4; 9 nucleotides align to TRBD1. The CDR3 sequence is 13 residues long. V shed 4 bases and J 6 bases; nucleotides not matched to a gene: 3. The V gene's germline CDR1 is SQVTM and CDR2 ANQGSEA. CDR3 sequence reads: CSVVRTGDEKLFF. The CDR3 nucleotides are TGCAGCGTTGTACGGACAGGGGATGAAAAACTGTTTTTT.

The V and J genes are TRBV28 and TRBJ2-3; D is possibly TRBD2 (5 bases). Germline CDR1 reads MDHEN; CDR2 reads SYDVKM. V gave up 5 bases and J gave up 4 bases, with 13 bases separating them. The CDR3 is 14 amino acids. CDR3 DNA sequence: TGTGCCAGCAGTCTACTAGATTTCGCAGATACGCAGTATTTT. Translating it yields CASSLLDFADTQYF.